Listed below are T cell receptor beta chains from one sample, sequenced in a study of STAT5B mutations in CD4+ large granular lymphocyte leukemia. Data came from immunoSEQ multiplex PCR; TCRdb stores just in-frame clones and leaves some out. The sample yields about 9,600 clones, roughly four fifths seen once. Sequencing was performed on PBMCs. The receptors derive from a man between 60 and 70 years old with CD4+ T-cell large granular lymphocyte leukemia. CDR3s include the opening cysteine and the closing phenylalanine or tryptophan. D genes are given only for firm matches. Clone size is stated in some rows and not others, as once, few, many or a class when expanded.

D: TRBD1; V: TRBV5-6; size: medium-sized; length: 15; J: TRBJ1-1; DNA: TGTGCCAGCAGCTTCGGACAGGGTGAGGACACTGAAGCTTTCTTT; CDR3: CASSFGQGEDTEAFF
D: -; V: TRBV5-6; size: -; length: 15; J: TRBJ2-2; DNA: TGTGCCAGCAGCTTCTGGGGCGTTGGCACCGGGGAGCTGTTTTTT; CDR3: CASSFWGVGTGELFF
D: TRBD2; V: TRBV6-6; size: -; length: 16; J: TRBJ2-1; DNA: TGTGCCAGCAGTTACTCGGGCGGGAGGGCGGGGAATGAGCAGTTCTTC; CDR3: CASSYSGGRAGNEQFF
D: -; V: TRBV5-1; size: -; length: 15; J: TRBJ2-1; DNA: TGCGCCAGCAGCTTGGCAGGGGACTCCTACAATGAGCAGTTCTTC; CDR3: CASSLAGDSYNEQFF
D: -; V: TRBV11-3; size: -; length: 14; J: TRBJ2-5; DNA: TGTGCCAGCAGTTATACAGGAGTAAAAGAGACCCAGTACTTC; CDR3: CASSYTGVKETQYF
D: TRBD2; V: TRBV19; size: -; length: 14; J: TRBJ2-7; DNA: TGTGCCAGTAGTATGTGGGCGGGAGTCAACGAGCAGTACTTC; CDR3: CASSMWAGVNEQYF
D: -; V: TRBV4-3; size: -; length: 16; J: TRBJ2-1; DNA: TGCGCCAGCAGCCAAGAGTCTCTAGATAGTAGTATGGAGCAGTTCTTC; CDR3: CASSQESLDSSMEQFF
D: -; V: TRBV2; size: -; length: 15; J: TRBJ1-5; DNA: TGTGCCAGCAGTGTGATGGGTAATAGCAATCAGCCCCAGCATTTT; CDR3: CASSVMGNSNQPQHF
D: -; V: TRBV7-2; size: -; length: 16; J: TRBJ1-2; DNA: TGTGCCAGCAGCTCCCCCGCGGGCAGGGTTGGGTATGGCTACACCTTC; CDR3: CASSSPAGRVGYGYTF
D: -; V: TRBV4-1; size: -; length: 11; J: TRBJ1-2; DNA: TGCGCCAGCAGCGGGATAGGCGGGTACACCTTC; CDR3: CASSGIGGYTF
D: TRBD1; V: TRBV27; size: -; length: 14; J: TRBJ2-7; DNA: TGTGCCAGCAGACCCGGACAGGGGGCGAGGGAGCAGTACTTC; CDR3: CASRPGQGAREQYF
D: -; V: TRBV28; size: -; length: 16; J: TRBJ1-4; DNA: TGTGCCAGCAGTATACGGGGGGCCGCAACTAATGAAAAACTGTTTTTT; CDR3: CASSIRGAATNEKLFF
D: -; V: TRBV19; size: -; length: 13; J: TRBJ1-1; DNA: TGTGCCAGTAGTATCGCTGCAGGCGCTGAAGCTTTCTTT; CDR3: CASSIAAGAEAFF
D: -; V: TRBV28; size: -; length: 16; J: TRBJ2-4; DNA: TGTGCCAGCAGCCCCAACAGGGATCTAGCCAAAAACATTCAGTACTTC; CDR3: CASSPNRDLAKNIQYF
D: TRBD1; V: TRBV19; size: -; length: 16; J: TRBJ2-7; DNA: TGTGCCAGTAGTATGATTGTGGATAGCGCAGGGGGAGAGCAGTACTTC; CDR3: CASSMIVDSAGGEQYF
D: TRBD2; V: TRBV14; size: -; length: 15; J: TRBJ2-1; DNA: TGTGCCAGCAGCCATTTGGGCGGGGGCTACAATGAGCAGTTCTTC; CDR3: CASSHLGGGYNEQFF
D: -; V: TRBV11-1; size: -; length: 16; J: TRBJ2-7; DNA: TGTGCCAGCAGCTCCCATGGGGTGGTGAGCTCCTACGAGCAGTACTTC; CDR3: CASSSHGVVSSYEQYF
D: -; V: TRBV28; size: -; length: 18; J: TRBJ2-2; DNA: TGTGCCAGCACCCCACTCTTGCCGGGGGGCGCGAACACCGGGGAGCTGTTTTTT; CDR3: CASTPLLPGGANTGELFF
D: TRBD1; V: TRBV5-6; size: few; length: 14; J: TRBJ1-1; DNA: TGTGCCAGCAGCCGGGACAGGGGGATCGCTCGAGCTTTCTTT; CDR3: CASSRDRGIARAFF
D: -; V: TRBV10-2; size: -; length: 14; J: TRBJ1-1; DNA: TGCGCCAGCAGTGACAGCCTAGGAGGGGCTGAAGCTTTCTTT; CDR3: CASSDSLGGAEAFF
D: TRBD2; V: TRBV7-6; size: -; length: 15; J: TRBJ2-3; DNA: TGTGCCAGCAGCTTAAGTAGCGGGAGTGTAGATACGCAGTATTTT; CDR3: CASSLSSGSVDTQYF
D: -; V: TRBV19; size: once; length: 15; J: TRBJ1-3; DNA: TGTGCCAGTAGTAGAGCCGGGACTCTTGGAAACACCATATATTTT; CDR3: CASSRAGTLGNTIYF
D: -; V: TRBV2; size: -; length: 13; J: TRBJ2-7; DNA: TGTGCCAGCAGTGAAGCGGGCATCTACGAGCAGTACTTC; CDR3: CASSEAGIYEQYF
D: -; V: TRBV15; size: -; length: 14; J: TRBJ1-4; DNA: TGTGCCGTATCGGCCGGGGGGTGGAATGAAAAACTGTTTTTT; CDR3: CAVSAGGWNEKLFF
D: TRBD1; V: TRBV7-9; size: -; length: 17; J: TRBJ2-4; DNA: TGTGCCAGCAGCTCCGGGACAGGGTTCCTAGCCAAAAACATTCAGTACTTC; CDR3: CASSSGTGFLAKNIQYF
D: TRBD1; V: TRBV28; size: -; length: 16; J: TRBJ1-3; DNA: TGTGCCAGCAGTTTGTTTGGACAGGGCGCTGGAAACACCATATATTTT; CDR3: CASSLFGQGAGNTIYF